This TCR beta chain was documented in a study of blood T cell repertoires in COVID-19. V dropped 4 bases and J dropped 3 bases, with 6 bases sitting between them. There are 12 residues in the CDR3. The germline V gene encodes CDR1 SEHNR and CDR2 FQNEAQ (reference sequence). The protocol was immunoSEQ multiplex PCR, while the TCRdb copy is restricted to in-frame clones and leaves out a portion. The sample contains around 300,000 clones, 86% of which appear only once. The specimen sequenced was peripheral blood. This receptor was taken from a woman aged 25 to 39 with active or convalescent COVID-19. V and J are TRBV7-9 and TRBJ1-1; D unclear. CDR3 nucleotides: TGTGCCAGCAGCTCCAGGTACACTGAAGCTTTCTTT. It specifies CASSSRYTEAFF.